This entry lists 11 T cell receptor beta chains sequenced from one sample in a study of cytomegalovirus exposure and HLA in healthy donors. This table comes from immunoSEQ multiplex PCR, and its TCRdb copy is limited to in-frame clones, with some not included. The sample contains 200,000 to 250,000 clones, roughly 83% of which appear only once. The sequencing input was PBMCs. The receptors were sampled from a woman aged 25-40 years in good health and CMV-seropositive.

The chain uses TRBV28 and TRBJ2-7, with a weak D call TRBD1 (6 bases). V shed 7 bases and J shed 2 bases, with 18 bases lying between them. Germline lookup yields CDR1 MDHEN and CDR2 SYDVKM. This CDR3 region has 15 residues. In nucleotides, the CDR3 is TGTGCCAGCACCCTCTTGGCAGGGGTACCCTACGAGCAGTACTTC. Protein: CASTLLAGVPYEQYF.

Here the CDR3 DNA reads TGTGCCAGCTCACCATCCTTAGCGGGAGGGACGTCCTACGAGCAGTACTTC. It encodes CASSPSLAGGTSYEQYF. The rearrangement uses TRBV18 and TRBJ2-7; 11 bases map to TRBD2. The CDR3 consists of 17 residues. Looked up from germline, CDR1 is KGHSH and CDR2 is LQKENI. The J segment lost 1 base and the V segment lost 2 bases, leaving 7 bases of the junction unmatched.

CDR3 in amino acids: CASSLGDRAYGYTF. CDR3 in DNA: TGTGCCAGCAGTTTAGGGGACAGGGCGTATGGCTACACCTTC. The rearrangement links TRBV28 to TRBJ1-2; 9 bases match TRBD1. Germline lookup yields CDR1 MDHEN and CDR2 SYDVKM. The V and J ends lost 2 bases and 5 bases, in that order; junction bases with no gene match: 3. There are 14 residues in the CDR3.

The V gene is TRBV27, the J gene TRBJ1-1; D is ambiguous. The V gene lost 5 bases and the J gene lost 3 bases, with 4 bases spanning the gap. The CDR3 totals 11 residues. The germline V gene has CDR1 MNHEY and CDR2 SMNVEV (reference sequence). The CDR3 loop is CASSDDTEAFF. CDR3 DNA sequence: TGTGCCAGCAGTGACGACACTGAAGCTTTCTTT.

The J gene is TRBJ2-7, the V gene TRBV5-6; D may be TRBD2 (5 bases). The V end was cut by 2 bases, the J end by 7 bases, with 16 bases between. This CDR3 comprises 14 residues. The germline V gene has CDR1 SGHDT and CDR2 YYEEEE. The CDR3: CASSFELALGEQYF. The CDR3 nucleotides are TGTGCCAGCAGCTTCGAATTAGCGTTGGGGGAGCAGTACTTC.

This chain joins TRBV11-3 and TRBJ2-1, with D uncertain. V was pared by 3 bases and J by 9 bases, with 6 bases between. CDR3 length equals 11 residues. Germline values: CDR1 SGHNT, CDR2 YENEEA. The CDR3 region is CASSLPGEQFF. In DNA, the CDR3 is TGTGCCAGCAGCTTGCCGGGTGAGCAGTTCTTC.

The chain joins TRBV5-1 to TRBJ1-2; D remains unclear. V was clipped by 4 bases and J by 4 bases, with 8 bases between them. The germline V gene encodes CDR1 SGHRS and CDR2 YFSETQ. There are 12 residues in the CDR3. The CDR3 protein is CASSPEGYGYTF. In DNA, the CDR3 is TGCGCCAGCAGCCCGGAGGGCTATGGCTACACCTTC.

V usage is TRBV12-5 and J usage is TRBJ2-1; perhaps TRBD2 as D (5 bases). Trimming pared 6 bases from V and 2 bases from J, leaving 17 bases between. CDR1 LGHNT and CDR2 FRNRAP come from the germline V gene. The CDR3 contains 16 residues. For the CDR3, the DNA is TGTGCTAGTGGAGGACTGCCCAACGTAGCCTACAATGAGCAGTTCTTC. It codes for CASGGLPNVAYNEQFF.

V usage is TRBV11-3 and J usage is TRBJ2-5; D not certain. V was shortened by 4 bases and J by 5 bases, with 17 bases between the two germline ends. Germline V gene data show CDR1 as SGHNT and CDR2 as YENEEA. The CDR3 totals 15 residues. This chain's CDR3 is CASSSPLSPRETQYF. The CDR3 region has the DNA TGTGCCAGCAGCTCCCCTCTTTCCCCCAGGGAGACCCAGTACTTC.

This chain links TRBV30 with TRBJ2-2; D call uncertain. Germline V gives CDR1 GTSNPN, CDR2 SVGIG (reference sequence). V lost 0 bases to trimming and J lost 4 bases, with 3 bases between them. This CDR3 has 12 residues. The DNA for the CDR3 is TGTGCCTGGAGTGTCCTCACCGGGGAGCTGTTTTTT. It yields the protein CAWSVLTGELFF.

The chain has TRBV7-6 and TRBJ2-7, with D unclear. The CDR3 is 12 amino acids. The germline gives CDR1 SGHVS, CDR2 FNYEAQ. Trimming took off 5 bases at V and 5 bases at J, with 10 bases between the two ends. CDR3: CASSLGQDEQYF. CDR3 DNA: TGTGCCAGCAGCCTGGGCCAGGACGAGCAGTACTTC.